A selection of T cell receptor beta chains follows, all from one sample in a study of Ad26.COV2.S vaccination and SARS-CoV-2 variants. Assay used: immunoSEQ multiplex PCR; TCRdb lists only in-frame clones, some missing. This sample has hundreds of thousands of clones; approximately 90% occur once, and the top ten carry roughly 6%. Sequences were derived from peripheral blood, sampled in a trial of Ad26.COV2.S vaccine versus placebo. Receptor source: a person aged 18 to 65 who received the Ad26.COV2.S COVID-19 vaccine or a placebo. CDR3s include the opening cysteine and the closing phenylalanine or tryptophan. Fields, in order: D gene, J gene, V gene, clone size, CDR3 length, CDR3 protein, CDR3 DNA. The D gene is left open where the match is weak. Expanded clones are given a class, and other clones once, few, many or no size at all.

d_gene: .
j_gene: TRBJ2-7
v_gene: TRBV5-1
abundance: .
len: 13
CDR3aa: CASSSEGTYEQYF
CDR3nt: TGCGCCAGCAGTTCAGAGGGGACCTACGAGCAGTACTTC

d_gene: .
j_gene: TRBJ1-1
v_gene: TRBV11-2
abundance: .
len: 15
CDR3aa: CASSFSGLKNTEAFF
CDR3nt: TGTGCCAGCAGCTTCTCGGGACTCAAGAACACTGAAGCTTTCTTT

d_gene: .
j_gene: TRBJ1-2
v_gene: TRBV5-8
abundance: once
len: 14
CDR3aa: CASSFAPRNYGYTF
CDR3nt: TGTGCCAGCAGCTTCGCACCTAGAAACTATGGCTACACCTTC

d_gene: TRBD1
j_gene: TRBJ2-2
v_gene: TRBV7-2
abundance: once
len: 15
CDR3aa: CASVSPGTGTGELFF
CDR3nt: TGTGCCAGCGTCTCCCCAGGGACAGGCACCGGGGAGCTGTTTTTT

d_gene: .
j_gene: TRBJ1-3
v_gene: TRBV5-1
abundance: .
len: 15
CDR3aa: CASSPGAGSGNTIYF
CDR3nt: TGCGCCAGCAGCCCCGGGGCAGGATCTGGAAACACCATATATTTT

d_gene: .
j_gene: TRBJ1-1
v_gene: TRBV19
abundance: .
len: 14
CDR3aa: CASITGGPGTEAFF
CDR3nt: TGTGCCAGTATTACCGGGGGCCCCGGGACTGAAGCTTTCTTT

d_gene: .
j_gene: TRBJ2-2
v_gene: TRBV7-2
abundance: .
len: 12
CDR3aa: CASSQVAGELFF
CDR3nt: TGTGCCAGCAGCCAGGTGGCGGGGGAGCTGTTTTTT

d_gene: .
j_gene: TRBJ2-3
v_gene: TRBV7-8
abundance: .
len: 15
CDR3aa: CASSSRTSYTDTQYF
CDR3nt: TGTGCCAGCAGCTCCCGGACGAGCTACACAGATACGCAGTATTTT

d_gene: TRBD1
j_gene: TRBJ2-2
v_gene: TRBV18
abundance: once
len: 15
CDR3aa: CASSQDRANTGELFF
CDR3nt: TGTGCCAGCTCACAGGACAGGGCGAACACCGGGGAGCTGTTTTTT

d_gene: .
j_gene: TRBJ2-3
v_gene: TRBV14
abundance: few
len: 16
CDR3aa: CASSQPNQPSTDTQYF
CDR3nt: TGTGCCAGCAGCCAACCAAATCAACCTAGCACAGATACGCAGTATTTT

d_gene: .
j_gene: TRBJ1-5
v_gene: TRBV7-2
abundance: .
len: 15
CDR3aa: CASSLFDRSNQPQHF
CDR3nt: TGTGCCAGCAGCTTATTCGACCGTAGCAATCAGCCCCAGCATTTT

d_gene: .
j_gene: TRBJ2-4
v_gene: TRBV28
abundance: .
len: 14
CDR3aa: CAGGEGQIRNIQYF
CDR3nt: TGTGCCGGGGGGGAGGGACAGATCCGAAACATTCAGTACTTC

d_gene: .
j_gene: TRBJ1-1
v_gene: TRBV7-3
abundance: .
len: 14
CDR3aa: CASSPQNRAAEAFF
CDR3nt: TGTGCCAGCAGCCCCCAAAATCGAGCCGCTGAAGCTTTCTTT

d_gene: .
j_gene: TRBJ1-5
v_gene: TRBV27
abundance: .
len: 17
CDR3aa: CASSLFFGGFGNQPQHF
CDR3nt: TGTGCCAGCAGTTTATTCTTCGGGGGGTTTGGCAATCAGCCCCAGCATTTT

d_gene: .
j_gene: TRBJ2-7
v_gene: TRBV6-1
abundance: .
len: 14
CDR3aa: CASSESIRGYEQYF
CDR3nt: TGTGCCAGCAGTGAATCGATCAGGGGATACGAGCAGTACTTC

d_gene: .
j_gene: TRBJ1-2
v_gene: TRBV7-9
abundance: .
len: 16
CDR3aa: CASSLGSGDGGYGYTF
CDR3nt: TGTGCCAGCAGCTTAGGTTCGGGGGACGGGGGCTATGGCTACACCTTC

d_gene: TRBD2
j_gene: TRBJ2-7
v_gene: TRBV4-3
abundance: .
len: 17
CDR3aa: CASSQMTGTSGSQEQYF
CDR3nt: TGCGCCAGCAGCCAAATGACCGGGACTAGCGGCTCGCAGGAGCAGTACTTC

d_gene: .
j_gene: TRBJ1-5
v_gene: TRBV24-1
abundance: .
len: 13
CDR3aa: CATSAGNNQPQHF
CDR3nt: TGTGCCACCAGTGCAGGGAATAATCAGCCCCAGCATTTT

d_gene: .
j_gene: TRBJ1-1
v_gene: TRBV7-8
abundance: .
len: 12
CDR3aa: CASSPTGTRAFF
CDR3nt: TGTGCTAGCAGCCCTACCGGGACTAGGGCTTTCTTT

d_gene: TRBD2
j_gene: TRBJ2-1
v_gene: TRBV6-2/TRBV6-3
abundance: .
len: 16
CDR3aa: CASSYSTSGRGNEQFF
CDR3nt: TGTGCCAGCAGTTACTCAACTAGCGGGAGGGGCAATGAGCAGTTCTTC

d_gene: TRBD1
j_gene: TRBJ2-3
v_gene: TRBV10-2
abundance: .
len: 15
CDR3aa: CAAGQGDGGTDTQYF
CDR3nt: TGCGCCGCCGGACAGGGGGACGGTGGCACAGATACGCAGTATTTT

d_gene: TRBD1
j_gene: TRBJ1-3
v_gene: TRBV28
abundance: few
len: 17
CDR3aa: CASSPVWGQISGNTIYF
CDR3nt: TGTGCCAGCAGTCCGGTATGGGGACAGATCTCTGGAAACACCATATATTTT

d_gene: .
j_gene: TRBJ1-1
v_gene: TRBV27
abundance: .
len: 13
CDR3aa: CASSLWGRAEAFF
CDR3nt: TGTGCCAGCAGTTTGTGGGGGAGAGCTGAAGCTTTCTTT

d_gene: .
j_gene: TRBJ2-2
v_gene: TRBV3-1/TRBV3-2
abundance: many
len: 15
CDR3aa: CASSRGGSRTGELFF
CDR3nt: TGTGCCAGCAGCCGTGGGGGTTCGAGAACCGGGGAGCTGTTTTTT

d_gene: .
j_gene: TRBJ1-4
v_gene: TRBV2
abundance: once
len: 14
CDR3aa: CASSEGGRNEKLFF
CDR3nt: TGTGCCAGCAGTGAAGGAGGCCGGAATGAAAAACTGTTTTTT

d_gene: TRBD1
j_gene: TRBJ1-1
v_gene: TRBV19
abundance: .
len: 15
CDR3aa: CASSVTGQMNTEAFF
CDR3nt: TGTGCCAGTAGTGTAACGGGACAGATGAACACTGAAGCTTTCTTT

d_gene: TRBD1
j_gene: TRBJ2-7
v_gene: TRBV9
abundance: .
len: 17
CDR3aa: CASSVDSTGGSPYEQYF
CDR3nt: TGTGCCAGCAGCGTGGATTCCACAGGGGGCTCTCCCTACGAGCAGTACTTC

d_gene: TRBD1
j_gene: TRBJ1-6
v_gene: TRBV19
abundance: .
len: 16
CDR3aa: CASKPDRGIVNSPLHF
CDR3nt: TGTGCCAGTAAACCCGACAGGGGGATCGTGAATTCACCCCTCCACTTT

d_gene: .
j_gene: TRBJ2-5
v_gene: TRBV18
abundance: .
len: 15
CDR3aa: CASSPGTQNQETQYF
CDR3nt: TGTGCCAGCTCGCCCGGGACGCAGAATCAAGAGACCCAGTACTTC

d_gene: TRBD2
j_gene: TRBJ2-7
v_gene: TRBV3-1/TRBV3-2
abundance: .
len: 16
CDR3aa: CASSHQTSGGSYEQYF
CDR3nt: TGTGCCAGCAGCCACCAGACTAGCGGGGGGTCCTACGAGCAGTACTTC

d_gene: TRBD1
j_gene: TRBJ2-7
v_gene: TRBV6-2/TRBV6-3
abundance: .
len: 18
CDR3aa: CASSPGQAVWSLLYEQYF
CDR3nt: TGTGCCAGCAGCCCGGGACAGGCGGTTTGGTCGCTCCTGTACGAGCAGTACTTC

d_gene: TRBD1
j_gene: TRBJ2-2
v_gene: TRBV25-1
abundance: .
len: 15
CDR3aa: CASSESNRGTGELFF
CDR3nt: TGTGCCAGCAGTGAATCAAACAGGGGGACCGGGGAGCTGTTTTTT

d_gene: .
j_gene: TRBJ2-3
v_gene: TRBV5-4
abundance: .
len: 12
CDR3aa: CASSFSKDTQYF
CDR3nt: TGTGCCAGCAGCTTTTCTAAGGATACGCAGTATTTT

d_gene: .
j_gene: TRBJ2-7
v_gene: TRBV28
abundance: .
len: 14
CDR3aa: CASSAAPPAYEQYF
CDR3nt: TGTGCCAGCAGTGCGGCTCCACCGGCCTACGAGCAGTACTTC

d_gene: TRBD2
j_gene: TRBJ2-2
v_gene: TRBV27
abundance: .
len: 14
CDR3aa: CASTLAGVGGELFF
CDR3nt: TGTGCCAGCACACTAGCGGGAGTAGGCGGGGAGCTGTTTTTT

d_gene: .
j_gene: TRBJ2-1
v_gene: TRBV18
abundance: .
len: 18
CDR3aa: CASSPSGRDFSSYNEQFF
CDR3nt: TGTGCCAGCTCACCATCGGGCCGTGACTTCAGCTCCTACAATGAGCAGTTCTTC

d_gene: TRBD2
j_gene: TRBJ2-7
v_gene: TRBV3-1/TRBV3-2
abundance: .
len: 17
CDR3aa: CASSRGLAGGPSYEQYF
CDR3nt: TGTGCCAGCAGCCGGGGACTAGCGGGGGGTCCCTCCTACGAGCAGTACTTC

d_gene: .
j_gene: TRBJ2-1
v_gene: TRBV2
abundance: .
len: 15
CDR3aa: CASSEALRSGPEQFF
CDR3nt: TGTGCCAGCAGTGAAGCGCTTCGAAGCGGCCCTGAGCAGTTCTTC

d_gene: .
j_gene: TRBJ1-1
v_gene: TRBV7-9
abundance: .
len: 13
CDR3aa: CASSNLEGAEAFF
CDR3nt: TGTGCCAGCAGCAACCTAGAGGGCGCTGAAGCTTTCTTT

d_gene: .
j_gene: TRBJ2-7
v_gene: TRBV4-1
abundance: once
len: 15
CDR3aa: CASSQDRGPTSEQYF
CDR3nt: TGCGCCAGCAGCCAAGATCGGGGCCCAACCAGCGAGCAGTACTTC

d_gene: .
j_gene: TRBJ1-5
v_gene: TRBV5-4
abundance: .
len: 16
CDR3aa: CASSLGGGNDNQPQHF
CDR3nt: TGTGCCAGCAGCTTGGGAGGGGGAAATGACAATCAGCCCCAGCATTTT